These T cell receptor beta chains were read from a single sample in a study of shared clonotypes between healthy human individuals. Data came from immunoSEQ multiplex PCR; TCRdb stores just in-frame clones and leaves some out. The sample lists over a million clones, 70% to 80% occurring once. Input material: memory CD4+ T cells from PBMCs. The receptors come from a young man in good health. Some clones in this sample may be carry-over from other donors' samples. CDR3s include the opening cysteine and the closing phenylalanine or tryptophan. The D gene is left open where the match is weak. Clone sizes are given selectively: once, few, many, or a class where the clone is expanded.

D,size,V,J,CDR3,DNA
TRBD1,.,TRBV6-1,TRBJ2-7,CASSAIDRGGNEQYF,TGTGCCAGCAGTGCTATTGACAGGGGGGGAAACGAGCAGTACTTC
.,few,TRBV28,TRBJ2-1,CASSLVGSTSYNEQFF,TGTGCCAGCAGTTTAGTAGGGAGTACCTCCTACAATGAGCAGTTCTTC
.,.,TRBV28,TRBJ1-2,CASSLPTARQGIYGYTF,TGTGCCAGCAGTTTACCGACCGCGAGGCAGGGGATCTATGGCTACACCTTC
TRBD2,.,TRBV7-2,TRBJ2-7,CASSSLAGGPYEQYF,TGTGCCAGCAGCTCCTTAGCGGGAGGGCCCTACGAGCAGTACTTC
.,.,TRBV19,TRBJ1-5,CASSIVPTNNQPQHF,TGTGCCAGTAGTATAGTCCCCACGAACAATCAGCCCCAGCATTTT
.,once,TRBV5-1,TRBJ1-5,CASRAGPTGDQPQHF,TGCGCCAGCCGGGCCGGTCCAACCGGGGATCAGCCCCAGCATTTT
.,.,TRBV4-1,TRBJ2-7,CASSPLGFSSYEQYF,TGCGCCAGCAGCCCCCTAGGGTTTTCCTCCTACGAGCAGTACTTC
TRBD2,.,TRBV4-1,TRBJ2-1,CASSQHLGTSGRGDEQFF,TGCGCCAGCAGCCAACACCTAGGGACTAGCGGGAGGGGGGATGAGCAGTTCTTC
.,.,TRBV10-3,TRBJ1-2,CAISETGHRPAFYGYTF,TGTGCCATCAGTGAGACGGGACATCGACCCGCTTTTTATGGCTACACCTTC
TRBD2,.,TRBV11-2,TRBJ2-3,CASSLRPVGTSGTDTQYF,TGTGCCAGCAGCTTACGACCCGTCGGGACTAGCGGCACAGATACGCAGTATTTT
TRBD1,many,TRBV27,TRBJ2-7,CASSPGTAFSYEQYF,TGTGCCAGCAGTCCCGGGACAGCCTTCTCCTACGAGCAGTACTTC
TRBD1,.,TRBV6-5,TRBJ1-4,CASSVGDRSNEKLFF,TGTGCCAGCAGTGTCGGGGACAGGAGTAATGAAAAACTGTTTTTT
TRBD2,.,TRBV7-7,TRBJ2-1,CASRAGVSYNEQFF,TGTGCCAGCCGTGCGGGAGTCTCCTACAATGAGCAGTTCTTC
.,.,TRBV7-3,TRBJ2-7,CASSLGAGSYEQYF,TGTGCCAGCAGCTTAGGCGCAGGCTCCTACGAGCAGTACTTC
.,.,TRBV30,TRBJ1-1,CAWSVLETGNTEAFF,TGTGCCTGGAGTGTACTAGAAACAGGGAACACTGAAGCTTTCTTT
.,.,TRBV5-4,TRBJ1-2,CASSLGSPILNGYTF,TGTGCCAGCAGCTTGGGGTCCCCCATCCTGAATGGCTACACCTTC
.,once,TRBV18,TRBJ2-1,CASSPNGRAYNEQFF,TGTGCCAGCTCACCGAACGGGCGAGCCTACAATGAGCAGTTCTTC
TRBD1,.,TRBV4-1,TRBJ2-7,CASTPTGQGVHEQYF,TGCGCCAGTACACCTACGGGACAGGGGGTCCACGAGCAGTACTTC
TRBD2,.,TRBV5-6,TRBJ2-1,CASSSYGTSGRGNEQFF,TGTGCCAGCAGCTCCTACGGGACTAGCGGGAGAGGGAATGAGCAGTTCTTC
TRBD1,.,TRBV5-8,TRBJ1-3,CASSFRTGMGNTIYF,TGTGCCAGCAGCTTCCGGACAGGGATGGGAAACACCATATATTTT
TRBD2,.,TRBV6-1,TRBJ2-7,CASRRLAGADEQYF,TGTGCCAGCAGGCGCTTAGCGGGAGCTGACGAGCAGTACTTC
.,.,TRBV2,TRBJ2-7,CASKAVADEQYF,TGTGCCAGCAAGGCAGTGGCGGACGAGCAGTACTTC
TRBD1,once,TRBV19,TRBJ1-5,CASSMTGNNQPQHF,TGTGCCAGTAGTATGACAGGGAACAATCAGCCCCAGCATTTT